This T cell receptor beta chain was recovered during a study of vaccination and CD4 T cells after COVID-19. Study at large: Overlapping spike pools from SARS-CoV-2 and HCoV-NL63, HCoV-OC43 and HCoV-229E served as culture stimuli.

Overall study findings and caveats: Researchers report that a median about 86% of reactive clones in convalescent patients surfaced only post-vaccination.

The treatment: approximately 11-day PBMC culture with coronavirus spike peptide pools or control peptides (ViraFEST assay). Concerning this clonotype: Its target is unknown.

The assay that was used to sequence DNA from cultured CD4+ T cells was the Oncomine TCR Beta short-read assay. MiXCR was run by TCRdb on the PCR reads, yielding one entry per CDR3 protein. The profile shows 23,000 or so distinct CDR3 sequences, approximately 67% of them singletons. The CDR3 has 14 residues. Germline CDR1 reads SEHNR; CDR2 reads FQNEAQ (reference sequence). Trimming took off 1 base at V and 7 bases at J, with 13 bases between the two ends. V is TRBV7-9 and J is TRBJ1-2; no clear D gene. The clonotype was recovered from a human donor who received a COVID-19 vaccine. The sample consisted of CD4+ T cells from blood, cultured in vitro, taken after SARS-CoV-2 vaccination. Here the CDR3 DNA reads TGTGCCAGCAGCTTAGATCCCACAGCGGGTGGCTACACCTTC. Its protein product is CASSLDPTAGGYTF.